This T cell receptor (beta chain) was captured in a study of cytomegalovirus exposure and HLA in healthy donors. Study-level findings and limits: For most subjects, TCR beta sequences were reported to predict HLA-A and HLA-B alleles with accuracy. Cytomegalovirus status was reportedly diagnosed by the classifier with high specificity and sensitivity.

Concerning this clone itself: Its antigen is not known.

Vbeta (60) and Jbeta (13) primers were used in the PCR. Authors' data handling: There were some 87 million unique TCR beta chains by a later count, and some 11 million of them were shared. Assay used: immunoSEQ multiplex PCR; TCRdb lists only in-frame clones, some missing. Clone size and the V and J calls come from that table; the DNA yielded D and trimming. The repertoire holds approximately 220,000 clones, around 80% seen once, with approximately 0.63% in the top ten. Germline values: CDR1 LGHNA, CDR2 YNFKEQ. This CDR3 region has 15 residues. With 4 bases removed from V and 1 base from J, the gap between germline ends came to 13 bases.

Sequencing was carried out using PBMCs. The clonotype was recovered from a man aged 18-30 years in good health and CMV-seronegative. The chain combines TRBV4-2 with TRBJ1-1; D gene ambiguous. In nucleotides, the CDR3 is TGTGCCAGCAGCCCCGTTATTGGGCCGAACACTGAAGCTTTCTTT. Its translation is CASSPVIGPNTEAFF.